The clone carrying this TCR beta chain has a single count. Its antigen is unknown. This specimen comes from a study of T cell repertoires in cytomegalovirus infection. Study-wide results and limits: HLA-C-restricted TCR beta clonotypes specific for CMV led the ex vivo response.

TCRdb reanalysed the reads using MiXCR and keeps one entry per CDR3 protein. This sample has some 200,000 distinct CDR3 sequences, with around two fifths found just once. The CDR3 is 14 residues long. Deletions cut 3 bases from V and 7 bases from J, with 13 bases between. Germline V gene lookup returns CDR1 ENHRY and CDR2 SYGVKD. This receptor was obtained from a human donor in good health (CMV status not recorded). Some clones in this sample may be carry-over from other donors' samples. The source material was CD8+ T cells from cultured PBMCs, sampled from culture after CMV antigen stimulation. J is TRBJ2-1 and V is TRBV10-3; D possibly uses TRBD1 or TRBD2 (6 bases each). The CDR3 coding sequence is TGTGCCATCAGTGAAGGGGGGTCGGGAAATGAGCAGTTCTTC. Translated, it gives CAISEGGSGNEQFF.